The TCR beta chain under discussion was sequenced for a study of T cells in Graves' hyperthyroidism and ophthalmopathy. Study overall: Peripheral blood was drawn at first diagnosis, prior to all treatment.

CDR3 size: 13 residues. The germline V and J ends were trimmed by 6 bases and 4 bases, with 12 bases remaining between them. In germline, CDR1 is MNHEY, CDR2 SMNVEV (reference sequence). Amplification yielded TCR beta CDR3 regions, with RNA transcripts as the source. The TCR CDR3 was amplified in a first-round RT-PCR using the HTBI primer set. TCRdb redid the calling of the multiplex PCR reads with MiXCR, one entry per CDR3 protein. The table lists about 210,000 distinct CDR3 sequences, over 15% of them singletons. Study-level findings and limits: The model predicted ophthalmopathy a median roughly six months before onset.

This clonotype was seen many times. Its antigen remains unknown. Newly diagnosed hyperthyroidism, duration under 2 months, in patients aged 18 to 65. Material: blood. The clonotype comes from a man in his fifties with Graves' hyperthyroidism. This chain connects TRBV27 to TRBJ2-5; a possible D gene is TRBD2 (6 bases). Here the CDR3 reads CASRPEGGETQYF. Here the CDR3 DNA reads TGTGCCAGCAGACCGGAGGGTGGAGAGACCCAGTACTTC.